This T cell receptor (beta chain) was profiled in a study of molecular identifiers for immune sequencing clone quantification listed by TCRdb under 2018. General notes on the study: In a replicate experiment, RNA from roughly 20,000 or 100,000 naive CD8 T cells was split into five aliquots, four of which were sequenced. This methods study benchmarked molecular-identifier clustering-based TCR repertoire sequencing (MIDCIRS) and TCR RNA copy counting, using CD8 T cells to do so.

Germline trimming amounts to 8 bases on V and 8 bases on J, with 11 as the count of junction bases outside the gene matches. The CDR3 spans 15 residues, from the cysteine through the phenylalanine. Left in the record is the CDR3 DNA by itself, 45 bases read in frame from the first base. In the germline V gene, CDR1 corresponds to WSHSY and CDR2 to SAAADI. Libraries of naive CD8 T cells were built from anywhere between about 17,000 and 1,000,000 sorted cells, with 10%, 30% or 50% of the purified RNA used. Naive CD8 T cells, defined as CD8+CD4-CCR7+CD45RA+, were FACS-sorted into RLT Plus buffer on a BD FACSAria II. To test detection sensitivity, Jurkat RNA equivalent to more than 9 TCR copies was spiked into samples of about 17,000-1,100,000 naive CD8 T cells. Enrichment of CD8 T cells was performed with RosetteSep CD8+ T Cell Enrichment Cocktail and Ficoll-Paque, after which ACK red cell lysis was carried out.

Study-level results and caveats: Modeling gave about 3.3 recovered TCR RNA copies per cell versus approximately 10 by digital PCR, implying around 33% capture efficiency. Spiked-in Jurkat TCR RNA (10 copies' worth), which is not part of the donor repertoire, was contained in the naive libraries. A single cell's worth of spiked-in Jurkat TCR RNA was reported detectable even among 900,000 to 1,000,000 naive CD8 T cells. When barcode sub-clustering was omitted, TCR diversity was inflated by chimeric consensus sequences, with chimeras reaching as high as 47%. In CMV-specific effector cells, clones with more than 20 RNA copies accounted for over 97% of molecules, whereas in naive cells such clones accounted for under 1%. Identical TCR molecules sharing a barcode could cause highly expanded clone sizes to be underestimated.

This clonotype was counted at least ten times. The antigen this receptor binds is unknown. Qualities for individual bases were not recorded, and no much larger clone is one base off. To prepare the library, PCR was applied. The instrument was an Illumina HiSeq 4000. Bulk TCR libraries were made following a previously described method, with the TCR primers given in Table S5. The Qiagen AllPrep DNA/RNA kit was used to purify total RNA. Before analysis, reads from multiple sequencing runs of the same library were pooled. The authors' analysis ran thus. Only reads with exact TCR constant sequence were kept, trimmed to 150 nt, and grouped by their 12-nt molecular barcodes. Reads within each barcode group were sub-clustered using a 15% Levenshtein threshold, and quality-weighted consensus sequences were constructed for each RNA molecule. Non-functional sequences were discarded, and so were lower-count sequences lying one edit away from another sequence. Barcode sub-clusters with fewer than 20% of the maximum read count were removed, based on fitting two negative binomial distributions. TCRdb's own reprocessing of the public reads used fastp at Q25 and MiXCR and kept productive beta chains. CDR3 protein duplicates are merged, each entry listing the most common genes and DNA. TCRdb, rather than the study authors, made the V and J calls. The sample table contains just over 35,000 distinct CDR3 sequences; only one count was recorded for 19% of them. The ten biggest clones cover approximately 1.1% of the sample.

The rearranged segments are TRBV10-2 and TRBJ2-4; 11 bases in between match TRBD2. The TCR sequence derives from a human donor in good health. Some libraries in this study had Jurkat cell RNA spiked in. Sequenced material: naive CD8+ T cells from blood, with Jurkat cell RNA spiked in. The cell subset or site tag for this specimen amounts to: FACS-sorted CD8+CD4-CCR7+CD45RA+ naive T cells. The CDR3 corresponds to CASGLAGGPQDIQYF. The DNA is TGCGCCAGCGGTTTAGCGGGGGGGCCCCAGGACATTCAGTACTTC.